This is a list of T cell receptor beta chains from one sample in a study of technical replicates of blood from several donors. Here immunoSEQ multiplex PCR was the method, and the copy in TCRdb shows in-frame clones only, minus some. The sample has roughly 80,000 clones; approximately 97% are singletons. The sequenced sample consisted of T cells isolated from PBMCs. Source of these receptors: a human donor in good health. Both conserved end residues are part of each CDR3. A D gene is named only where the DNA matches it firmly.

j_gene: TRBJ2-1; d_gene: TRBD2; v_gene: TRBV9; CDR3nt: TGTGCCAGCAGCAAGACTAGCGCGGCTCCTTACAATGAGCAGTTCTTC; CDR3aa: CASSKTSAAPYNEQFF
j_gene: TRBJ2-5; d_gene: TRBD1; v_gene: TRBV29-1; CDR3nt: TGCAGCGTTGAGGACAGGGGCGTGGAGACCCAGTACTTC; CDR3aa: CSVEDRGVETQYF
j_gene: TRBJ1-2; d_gene: -; v_gene: TRBV10-1; CDR3nt: TGCGCCAGCAGTGACAGTCTCGGGTATGGCTACACCTTC; CDR3aa: CASSDSLGYGYTF
j_gene: TRBJ2-5; d_gene: -; v_gene: TRBV5-1; CDR3nt: TGCGCCAGCAGCCTCGCCCCAGGGGGGGAGACCCAGTACTTC; CDR3aa: CASSLAPGGETQYF
j_gene: TRBJ2-7; d_gene: TRBD1; v_gene: TRBV28; CDR3nt: TGTGCCAGCGAAAACCGGGACAGGGGGTACGAGCAGTACTTC; CDR3aa: CASENRDRGYEQYF
j_gene: TRBJ1-5; d_gene: -; v_gene: TRBV4-1; CDR3nt: TGCGCCAGCAGCCACACAGGGTCCCGCGGGAGTGGCAATCAGCCCCAGCATTTT; CDR3aa: CASSHTGSRGSGNQPQHF
j_gene: TRBJ1-4; d_gene: -; v_gene: TRBV5-4; CDR3nt: TGTGCCAGCAGCCAATTACAGGGTCGGGAAAAACTGTTTTTT; CDR3aa: CASSQLQGREKLFF
j_gene: TRBJ1-1; d_gene: TRBD1; v_gene: TRBV2; CDR3nt: TGTGCCAGCAGCAATGACAGGGGAACCGCTGAAGCTTTCTTT; CDR3aa: CASSNDRGTAEAFF
j_gene: TRBJ1-2; d_gene: -; v_gene: TRBV7-3; CDR3nt: TGTGCCAGCAGTTACGTCGGGAGTGGTAATGGCTACACCTTC; CDR3aa: CASSYVGSGNGYTF
j_gene: TRBJ2-7; d_gene: -; v_gene: TRBV29-1; CDR3nt: TGCAGCGTTGGGGACTTGAGCTACGAGCAGTACTTC; CDR3aa: CSVGDLSYEQYF
j_gene: TRBJ2-1; d_gene: TRBD2; v_gene: TRBV28; CDR3nt: TGTGCCAGCAGTTTATGGGGGGAGGGCAATGAGCAGTTCTTC; CDR3aa: CASSLWGEGNEQFF
j_gene: TRBJ1-5; d_gene: -; v_gene: TRBV5-5; CDR3nt: TGTGCCAGCAGCTCGGGTTGGAATCAGCCCCAGCATTTT; CDR3aa: CASSSGWNQPQHF
j_gene: TRBJ2-6; d_gene: -; v_gene: TRBV6-5; CDR3nt: TGTGCCAGCAGTTCACAGGGATCTGGGGCCAACGTCCTGACTTTC; CDR3aa: CASSSQGSGANVLTF
j_gene: TRBJ2-5; d_gene: TRBD2; v_gene: TRBV5-6; CDR3nt: TGTGCCAGCGCTCGCCTTAGGACTAGACAAGAGACCCAGTACTTC; CDR3aa: CASARLRTRQETQYF
j_gene: TRBJ2-3; d_gene: -; v_gene: TRBV4-2; CDR3nt: TGTGCCAGCAGCCAACCACAGGGTTGGGACACAGATACGCAGTATTTT; CDR3aa: CASSQPQGWDTDTQYF
j_gene: TRBJ1-6; d_gene: TRBD1; v_gene: TRBV5-4; CDR3nt: TGTGCCAGCAGCTTGGGACAGGGAGGTTCACCCCTCCACTTT; CDR3aa: CASSLGQGGSPLHF
j_gene: TRBJ2-3; d_gene: TRBD2; v_gene: TRBV7-8; CDR3nt: TGTGCCAGCAGCTTCCGGACTAGCGGGAGGATCACAGATACGCAGTATTTT; CDR3aa: CASSFRTSGRITDTQYF
j_gene: TRBJ1-1; d_gene: TRBD1; v_gene: TRBV7-9; CDR3nt: TGTGCCAGCACCCCACAGAACCCCCTAGGTCACAGGGGCTCTGAAGCTTTCTTT; CDR3aa: CASTPQNPLGHRGSEAFF
j_gene: TRBJ1-5; d_gene: -; v_gene: TRBV6-5; CDR3nt: TGTGCCAGCAGAACAGGGTTGGGTCAGCCCCAGCATTTT; CDR3aa: CASRTGLGQPQHF
j_gene: TRBJ2-4; d_gene: TRBD2; v_gene: TRBV11-2; CDR3nt: TGTGCCAGCAGCGGACTAGCGGGATCAGCCAAAAACATTCAGTACTTC; CDR3aa: CASSGLAGSAKNIQYF
j_gene: TRBJ1-1; d_gene: -; v_gene: TRBV2; CDR3nt: TGTGCCAGCAGATCAGATGTTAACACTGAAGCTTTCTTT; CDR3aa: CASRSDVNTEAFF
j_gene: TRBJ2-7; d_gene: TRBD2; v_gene: TRBV5-6; CDR3nt: TGTGCCAGCAGCTTGGGACTAGCGGGGGGGGGCGAGCAGTACTTC; CDR3aa: CASSLGLAGGGEQYF
j_gene: TRBJ2-3; d_gene: TRBD2; v_gene: TRBV11-2; CDR3nt: TGTGCCAGCAGCTTAGTATTACTAGCGGGGGTTACAGATACGCAGTATTTT; CDR3aa: CASSLVLLAGVTDTQYF
j_gene: TRBJ2-1; d_gene: TRBD2; v_gene: TRBV10-1; CDR3nt: TGCGCCAGCAGTGTGACTAGCGGGTACAATGAGCAGTTCTTC; CDR3aa: CASSVTSGYNEQFF
j_gene: TRBJ2-7; d_gene: TRBD1; v_gene: TRBV5-4; CDR3nt: TGTGCCAGCAGCCCCTATGCAGGGGGAACCTACGAGCAGTACTTC; CDR3aa: CASSPYAGGTYEQYF
j_gene: TRBJ2-3; d_gene: -; v_gene: TRBV6-5; CDR3nt: TGTGCCAGCAGTTACTCGAGTGGCGGAGATACGCAGTATTTT; CDR3aa: CASSYSSGGDTQYF
j_gene: TRBJ2-7; d_gene: TRBD2; v_gene: TRBV11-3; CDR3nt: TGTGCCAGCAGCTTAGGCCTAGCGGGGGGCGGGGAGCAGTACTTC; CDR3aa: CASSLGLAGGGEQYF
j_gene: TRBJ2-7; d_gene: TRBD1; v_gene: TRBV29-1; CDR3nt: TGCAGCGTTGAAGTGGCAGGGGGTAACTACGAGCAGTACTTC; CDR3aa: CSVEVAGGNYEQYF
j_gene: TRBJ2-7; d_gene: -; v_gene: TRBV9; CDR3nt: TGTGCCAGCAGCGCCGGGAAATCCTACGAGCAGTACTTC; CDR3aa: CASSAGKSYEQYF